This T cell receptor (beta chain) was found in a study of blood T cell repertoires in COVID-19 (dated by TCRdb to about 2020). In the study overall: Collaborator samples came from the United States, Italy and Spain and covered acute and convalescent phases of COVID-19. Subjects who had been exposed to COVID-19, were actively infected with it, or had recovered from it provided the deeply sampled blood TCRbeta repertoires that made up the dataset. HLA class I and class II types, where available, came from metadata supplied by the sample provider rather than from assay-based typing. The material from the prospective study consisted of cDNA or gDNA derived from T cells, B-cell-depleted T cells, or PBMCs. The repertoires were made available in a free public database intended to serve as a resource for research on the immune response to SARS-CoV-2. The samples were drawn from the first 160 participants of the ongoing ImmuneRACE study and from 950 to 1,500 subjects provided by 6 global collaborators. Nearly every sample came with metadata listing a de-identified subject ID, COVID-19 status, age in years and sex. Study-wide findings and limitations: Clinical and demographic metadata were provided uncurated, with the amount varying by source and participant.

About this clone itself: Its antigen specificity is not known. Per-base qualities were not stored, and no clone one base away is much larger.

TCRbeta CDR3 regions were amplified from genomic DNA using the immunoSEQ Assay, a bias-controlled multiplex PCR. In the paper's pipeline: Nucleated cell counts per sample were estimated from amplification of reference gene primers within the assay. To quantify the absolute abundance of each unique TCRbeta CDR3 rearrangement, sequence reads were collapsed and filtered. For each sample, productive Simpson clonality was calculated by taking the square root of Simpson's diversity index across productive rearrangements. Drawn from immuneACCESS, this table holds only the in-frame rearrangements with V and J called that TCRdb kept. Clones are partly lost; checked studies trace under half to an unresolved V gene and leave the rest unexplained. That table supplies the V and J calls and clone size; D and trimming were determined from the DNA. The sample yields 200,000 to 300,000 clones; 85% were counted once. The ten most abundant clones make up 5.5% to 8% of the sample.

The collaborating institutions used their own protocols to collect whole blood in K2EDTA tubes. For TCRbeta analysis, collaborators shipped samples in one of three forms: frozen whole blood, isolated PBMCs, or DNA extracted from either of those sample types. This TCR was recovered from a woman aged 55 to 70 with active or convalescent COVID-19. The source material was peripheral blood.

The sequenced DNA is TGTGCCAGCAGCCCTCTCAGGGGGTCGGGAAATGAGCAGTTCTTC. It translates to CASSPLRGSGNEQFF. The rearranged chain carries TRBV7-9 and TRBJ2-1; TRBD1 aligns with 7 central bases. Including the terminal cysteine and phenylalanine, the CDR3 comprises 15 residues. Here the CDR3 DNA is all that survives: 45 bases in frame from base 1. CDR1 and CDR2, looked up from the germline V gene (reference sequence), are SEHNR and FQNEAQ. V and J are trimmed by 5 bases and 7 bases, and the gene matches miss 11 bases of the junction.